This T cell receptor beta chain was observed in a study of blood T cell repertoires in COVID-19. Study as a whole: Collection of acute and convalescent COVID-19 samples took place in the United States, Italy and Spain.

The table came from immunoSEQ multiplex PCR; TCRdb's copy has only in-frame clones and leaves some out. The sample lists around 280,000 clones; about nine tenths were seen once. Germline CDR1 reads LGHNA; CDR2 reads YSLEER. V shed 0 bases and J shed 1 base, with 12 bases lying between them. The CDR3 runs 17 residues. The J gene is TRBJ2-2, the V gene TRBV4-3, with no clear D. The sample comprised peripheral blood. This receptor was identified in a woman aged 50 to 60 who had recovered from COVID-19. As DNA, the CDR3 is TGCGCCAGCAGCCAAGATGGGCCTTCTCGGAACACCGGGGAGCTGTTTTTT. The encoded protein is CASSQDGPSRNTGELFF.